Each of the 28 T cell receptor beta chains below was sequenced from the same sample in a study of blood T cell repertoires in COVID-19. Only in-frame clones appear in the TCRdb table, and some are missing; sequencing was by immunoSEQ multiplex PCR. The sample includes under 300,000 clones, just under 85% of them seen just once. The sequenced sample consisted of peripheral blood. Receptor source: a woman older than 75 with acute or convalescent COVID-19.

The rearrangement links TRBV5-1 to TRBJ2-7; TRBD2 matches 8 bases. Trimming cost V 0 bases and J 9 bases; bases outside gene matches: 8. CDR3 length: 14 residues. Germline V CDR1 and CDR2: SGHRS, YFSETQ. The CDR3 DNA sequence: TGCGCCAGCAGCTTGGTCGCGGGGGGTAGTGCGCAGTACTTC. The encoded protein is CASSLVAGGSAQYF.

This clone was detected a few times. The rearrangement uses TRBV12-3 or TRBV12-4 and TRBJ1-1, with 9 positions matching TRBD1. The trim removed 6 bases at V and 6 bases at J, leaving 2 bases unmatched. The CDR3 sequence is 12 residues long. CDR3 residues: CASSGQGPEAFF. The CDR3 region has the DNA TGTGCCAGCAGCGGACAGGGGCCTGAAGCTTTCTTT.

The chain joins TRBV5-1 to TRBJ2-2, with 7 bases identical to TRBD1. Germline assignment: CDR1 SGHRS and CDR2 YFSETQ. The junction had 3 bases not matched to a gene; V was cut back by 2 bases and J by 2 bases. The CDR3 sequence is 15 residues long. CDR3 region: CASSFRGQNTGELFF. The DNA for the CDR3 is TGCGCCAGCAGCTTTAGGGGGCAAAACACCGGGGAGCTGTTTTTT.

V usage is TRBV28 and J usage is TRBJ2-7, with D hard to call. Germline V lookup: CDR1 MDHEN, CDR2 SYDVKM. The CDR3 is 14 amino acids. V was shortened by 4 bases and J by 2 bases, with 12 bases between the two germline ends. In DNA form, the CDR3 reads TGTGCCAGCAGTTCCTCGCGACAAGCCTACGAGCAGTACTTC. Translation gives CASSSSRQAYEQYF.

The chain links TRBV3-1 (or the pseudogene TRBV3-2) to TRBJ1-6; 7 positions agree with TRBD1. Germline CDR1 and CDR2: LGHDT and YNNKEL (reference sequence). The CDR3 runs 15 residues. Trimming cost V 5 bases and J 5 bases; bases outside gene matches: 6. DNA of the CDR3: TGTGCCAGCAGCGGTCCGGGACAGAATAATTCACCCCTCCACTTT. Amino acid sequence: CASSGPGQNNSPLHF.

The gene calls are TRBV29-1 and TRBJ2-2, with D perhaps matching TRBD1 (5 bases). CDR1 and CDR2 from the germline V gene are SQVTM and ANQGSEA. The CDR3 extends over 13 amino acids. V was clipped by 2 bases and J by 2 bases, with 6 bases between them. This chain's CDR3 is CSVEQGNTGELFF. The CDR3 DNA sequence: TGCAGCGTTGAACAGGGTAACACCGGGGAGCTGTTTTTT.

The sample holds one count of this clone. The rearrangement joins TRBV6-1 to TRBJ2-5; 8 bases agree with TRBD1. This CDR3 has 15 amino acids. The J segment lost 5 bases and the V segment lost 3 bases, leaving 8 bases of the junction unmatched. In germline, CDR1 is MNHNS, CDR2 SASEGT. The CDR3 DNA sequence: TGTGCCAGCAGTGACGGGGCAGGGGGCTGGGAGACCCAGTACTTC. Translating gives CASSDGAGGWETQYF.

V and J are TRBV2 and TRBJ1-6, with 9 bases that match TRBD1. V lost 5 bases and J lost 10; bases outside the gene matches: 3. CDR1 SNHLY and CDR2 FYNNEI come from the germline V gene. This CDR3 is 13 amino acids long. DNA for the CDR3: TGTGCCAGCAGTAGGGACAGGGCCTCACCCCTCCACTTT. As protein: CASSRDRASPLHF.

The chain carries TRBV7-9 and TRBJ2-1, with D perhaps matching TRBD2 (6 bases). The V and J ends lost 4 bases and 6 bases respectively, with 19 bases between them. Germline assignment: CDR1 SEHNR and CDR2 FQNEAQ (reference sequence). The CDR3 has 16 amino acids. CDR3 residues: CASSYRVRRGSNEQFF. The CDR3 DNA follows: TGTGCCAGCAGCTACCGGGTGCGACGGGGGAGCAATGAGCAGTTCTTC.

This clone was observed a single time. This chain uses TRBV10-3 with TRBJ1-1, with D perhaps matching TRBD1 (5 bases). The V and J ends lost 10 bases and 4 bases respectively, with 19 bases between them. This CDR3 spans 14 amino acids. Germline assignment: CDR1 ENHRY and CDR2 SYGVKD. In nucleotides, the CDR3 is TGTGCCACCGCTCCAGGCAGGGATCTCACTGAAGCTTTCTTT. Translating gives CATAPGRDLTEAFF.

This chain links TRBV6-5 with TRBJ2-2; possibly TRBD1 for D (7 bases). The ends were cut back, 6 bases at V and 8 bases at J, with 10 bases in the middle. The CDR3 length is 12 residues. CDR1 is MNHEY, CDR2 SVGAGI, per germline. CDR3 amino acids: CASSRGVGELFF. CDR3 bases: TGTGCCAGCAGCAGGGGGGTGGGGGAGCTGTTTTTT.

This clone is a singleton in its sample. The chain links TRBV7-3 to TRBJ2-1, with 9 bases matching TRBD1. CDR1 and CDR2 from the germline V gene are SGHTA and FQGTGA. CDR3 length equals 15 residues. Unmatched junction bases numbered 8, after V lost 4 bases and J lost 7 bases. Here the CDR3 DNA reads TGTGCCAGCAGCTACGACAGGGGGTTAGGAAATGAGCAGTTCTTC. Residues: CASSYDRGLGNEQFF.

V is TRBV14 and J is TRBJ2-7; D gene unclear. Germline values: CDR1 SGHDN, CDR2 FVKESK. The CDR3 totals 14 residues. The V and J ends lost 1 base and 6 bases respectively, with 13 bases between them. The CDR3 is CASSQVAGLGEQYF. The CDR3 region has the DNA TGTGCCAGCAGCCAAGTGGCCGGGTTGGGCGAGCAGTACTTC.

The V and J genes are TRBV10-3 and TRBJ2-3, with 10 nucleotides matching TRBD1. The germline V gene encodes CDR1 ENHRY and CDR2 SYGVKD. V lost 6 bases, J lost 5 bases, and 11 bases stayed unmatched. This CDR3 contains 16 residues. In nucleotides, the CDR3 is TGTGCCATCAGAAACCGGGACAGGGGTTTTGGAGATACGCAGTATTTT. Residues: CAIRNRDRGFGDTQYF.

The chain is built from TRBV5-6 and TRBJ1-2, with D possibly TRBD1 on 6 matching bases. The V and J ends lost 4 bases and 2 bases respectively, with 15 bases between them. Germline V gene data show CDR1 as SGHDT and CDR2 as YYEEEE. The CDR3 is 15 amino acids. The CDR3 is CASSLPTGANYGYTF. CDR3 in DNA: TGTGCCAGCAGCCTACCGACAGGTGCGAACTATGGCTACACCTTC. The full variable domain, rest sourced from reference TRBV5-6 and TRBJ1-2, is DAGVTQSPTHLIKTRGQQVTLRCSPKSGHDTVSWYQQALGQGPQFIFQYYEEEERQRGNFPDRFSGHQFPNYSSELNVNALLLGDSALYLCASSLPTGANYGYTFGSGTRLTVV.

The CDR3: CASSSGSANYGYTF. The CDR3 coding sequence is TGTGCCAGCAGTTCTGGGAGCGCTAACTATGGCTACACCTTC. V is TRBV6-6 and J is TRBJ1-2, with D unresolved. Germline values: CDR1 MNHNY, CDR2 SVGAGI (reference sequence). The CDR3 covers 14 residues. Trimming left V 4 bases short and J 0 bases short, with 9 bases between.

The chain links TRBV6-5 to TRBJ1-5, with D hard to call. This CDR3 has 12 amino acids. Trimming removed 8 bases at V and 4 bases at J, with 9 bases between. Looked up from germline, CDR1 is MNHEY and CDR2 is SVGAGI. CDR3 nucleotide sequence: TGTGCCAGCCGACACTTGAATCAGCCCCAGCATTTT. This translates into CASRHLNQPQHF.

This clone has more than one count but fewer than ten. The chain employs TRBV2 and TRBJ2-5, with 8 bases matching TRBD1. This CDR3 is built from 10 residues. Germline lookup yields CDR1 SNHLY and CDR2 FYNNEI. The CDR3, as DNA: TGTTCGACAGGGGCAGAGACCCAGTACTTC. Translation: CSTGAETQYF.

This chain joins TRBV3-1 (or the pseudogene TRBV3-2) and TRBJ1-2, with a possible D match to TRBD1 (5 bases). Deletions cut 3 bases from V and 4 bases from J, with 15 bases between. The germline gives CDR1 LGHDT, CDR2 YNNKEL (reference sequence). This CDR3 has 15 residues. DNA for the CDR3: TGTGCCAGCAGCCACCCTGGGACTTCTTTCTATGGCTACACCTTC. Translation: CASSHPGTSFYGYTF.

The chain's CDR3 is CASSSTTYEQYF. CDR3 coding DNA: TGCGCCAGCAGCTCAACAACCTACGAGCAGTACTTC. This sequence joins TRBV5-1 and TRBJ2-7; D is unclear. CDR1 is SGHRS, CDR2 YFSETQ, per germline. This CDR3 is 12 amino acids long. V was cut by 3 bases and J by 2 bases, with 6 bases left in between.

The rearrangement joins TRBV28 to TRBJ1-4; 7 bases match TRBD1. CDR1 MDHEN and CDR2 SYDVKM come from the germline V gene. The CDR3 has 14 residues. The trim removed 3 bases at V and 4 bases at J, leaving 2 bases unmatched. The CDR3 reads CASSFGDSNEKLFF. CDR3 bases: TGTGCCAGCAGTTTTGGGGACAGTAATGAAAAACTGTTTTTT.

V usage is TRBV27 and J usage is TRBJ1-6; the match to TRBD1 covers 9 bases. The CDR3 is made up of 14 amino acids. CDR1 MNHEY and CDR2 SMNVEV come from the germline V gene (reference sequence). The trim removed 3 bases at V and 8 bases at J, leaving 2 bases unmatched. Here the CDR3 DNA reads TGTGCCAGCAGTTTCAGACAGGGGGATTCACCCCTCCACTTT. Translation: CASSFRQGDSPLHF.

This chain connects TRBV10-3 to TRBJ2-1; possible D gene TRBD2, 5 bases. The CDR3 runs 16 residues. Germline V lookup: CDR1 ENHRY, CDR2 SYGVKD. V was clipped by 9 bases and J by 7 bases, with 25 bases between them. The CDR3 DNA sequence: TGTGCCATTACCTCCGACCAGAAGCGGCCCCGTAATGAGCAGTTCTTC. This sequence encodes CAITSDQKRPRNEQFF.

The chain uses TRBV19 and TRBJ2-5, with 12 bases fitting TRBD1. The germline V gene has CDR1 LNHDA and CDR2 SQIVND (reference sequence). The CDR3 runs to 15 residues. The trim removed 4 bases at V and 5 bases at J, leaving 5 bases unmatched. The CDR3 sequence is CASSTGTGGIETQYF. CDR3 DNA: TGTGCCAGTAGTACGGGGACAGGGGGCATCGAGACCCAGTACTTC.

The rearrangement uses TRBV11-2 and TRBJ2-1; maybe TRBD2 (6 bases). Trimming took 4 bases from V and 1 from J, leaving 17 bases between them. CDR3 length: 17 amino acids. Germline V gene data show CDR1 as SGHAT and CDR2 as FQNNGV. The CDR3 nucleotides read TGTGCCAGCAGCTACCGGAGGGCGGGCGAATCCTACAATGAGCAGTTCTTC. Its translation is CASSYRRAGESYNEQFF.

The chain joins TRBV7-3 to TRBJ2-2; TRBD1 is a possible D gene (6 bases). Germline V gene data show CDR1 as SGHTA and CDR2 as FQGTGA. CDR3 length equals 15 residues. The V end lost 3 bases, the J end lost 5 bases, and 13 bases lay between the germline ends. In DNA form, the CDR3 reads TGTGCCAGCAGCTTTACGCAGGGGCTGACCGGGGAGCTGTTTTTT. Its protein is CASSFTQGLTGELFF.

The genes are TRBV5-1 and TRBJ1-2; D is ambiguous. Germline V CDR1 and CDR2: SGHRS, YFSETQ. CDR3 size: 12 residues. V lost 3 bases, J lost 6 bases, and 9 bases lay in between. CDR3: CASSYSENGYTF. The CDR3 region has the DNA TGCGCCAGCAGCTACTCCGAGAATGGCTACACCTTC.

The V gene is TRBV25-1, the J gene TRBJ2-7, with 10 nucleotides matching TRBD1. Germline assignment: CDR1 MGHDK and CDR2 SYGVNS. The CDR3 covers 13 residues. The V and J ends lost 5 bases and 4 bases, in that order; junction bases with no gene match: 2. CDR3 DNA sequence: TGTGCCAGCAGTATGGGACAGGGGTACGAGCAGTACTTC. Protein product: CASSMGQGYEQYF.